The rows below give T cell receptor beta chains drawn from one sample of a study of Graves' ophthalmopathy and Graves' hyperthyroidism. TCRdb recomputed calls from the multiplex PCR reads with MiXCR, one row per CDR3 protein. The table lists 660,000 or so distinct CDR3 sequences, about 38% of them singletons, with roughly 3% in the top ten. The sequenced sample was peripheral blood. The receptors come from an adult man with Graves' ophthalmopathy. The CDR3 runs from the conserved cysteine through the conserved F or W. Each record gives: CDR3 protein, CDR3 DNA, clone size, V gene, D gene, J gene. A D gene is named only where the DNA matches it firmly. Some rows have no size entry. The others give once, few or many, or a class for an expanded clone.

CASSKDGTDYGYTF	TGTGCCAGCAGCAAAGACGGGACGGACTATGGCTACACCTTC	many	TRBV6-5	NA	TRBJ1-2
CASSGQLYEQYF	TGCGCCAGCAGCGGACAGCTCTACGAGCAGTACTTC	many	TRBV10-2	NA	TRBJ2-7
CASSLVTYGYTF	TGTGCCAGCAGCTTAGTTACCTATGGCTACACCTTC	many	TRBV11-3	NA	TRBJ1-2
CAISGQGGNTIYF	TGTGCCATCAGTGGACAGGGTGGAAACACCATATATTTT	many	TRBV10-3	TRBD1	TRBJ1-3
CATGQGGELFF	TGTGCCACCGGTCAAGGCGGGGAGCTGTTTTTT	few	TRBV19	NA	TRBJ2-2
CASSSKREESPQFF	TGTGCCAGCAGTTCCAAGCGGGAGGAGTCCCCTCAGTTCTTC	NA	TRBV7-9	TRBD2	TRBJ2-1
CASSLTKWASGSNTGELFF	TGTGCCAGCAGCTTAACCAAATGGGCTAGCGGTTCGAACACCGGGGAGCTGTTTTTT	NA	TRBV7-3	TRBD2	TRBJ2-2
CATSRDREEGAVYGYTF	TGTGCCACCAGCAGAGATCGGGAAGAAGGGGCCGTCTATGGCTACACCTTC	NA	TRBV15	NA	TRBJ1-2
CASRGSEQYF	TGTGCCAGCAGGGGCTCCGAGCAGTACTTC	many	TRBV2	NA	TRBJ2-7
CASLVGGGTSGANVLTF	TGTGCAAGCTTAGTGGGGGGGGGCACCTCTGGGGCCAACGTCCTGACTTTC	NA	TRBV10-3	NA	TRBJ2-6
CASSLELVETQYF	TGTGCCAGCAGCTTGGAGTTGGTAGAGACCCAGTACTTC	NA	TRBV7-2	NA	TRBJ2-5
CASSRGGPGETQYF	TGCGCCAGCAGTCGGGGGGGACCTGGTGAGACCCAGTACTTC	NA	TRBV10-2	TRBD2	TRBJ2-5
CSARMGTDLDETQYF	TGCAGTGCTAGGATGGGGACTGACCTGGATGAGACCCAGTACTTC	many	TRBV20-1	NA	TRBJ2-5
CASRYGTISNQPQHF	TGTGCCAGCAGATACGGGACAATAAGCAATCAGCCCCAGCATTTT	few	TRBV2	NA	TRBJ1-5
CASSQVRGDQPQHF	TGTGCCAGCAGCCAAGTCAGGGGAGACCAGCCCCAGCATTTT	many	TRBV9	NA	TRBJ1-5
CATSSYPDLNYGYTF	TGTGCCACCAGCAGTTACCCGGACCTTAACTATGGCTACACCTTC	NA	TRBV15	NA	TRBJ1-2
CASGPGVPQSQYF	TGTGCTAGTGGTCCCGGGGTACCCCAGTCCCAGTACTTC	many	TRBV12-5	NA	TRBJ2-5
CACSIGTDPETQYF	TGTGCCTGCAGCATAGGGACAGACCCAGAGACCCAGTACTTC	NA	TRBV25-1	TRBD1	TRBJ2-5
CASSTGTATNEKLFF	TGCGCCAGCAGCACCGGGACGGCAACTAATGAAAAACTGTTTTTT	many	TRBV5-1	NA	TRBJ1-4
CASSSPPGGDEQYF	TGTGCCAGCAGCTCCCCCCCCGGGGGCGACGAGCAGTACTTC	NA	TRBV7-2	NA	TRBJ2-7
CASSAGDSEAFF	TGCGCCAGCAGTGCAGGGGACTCTGAAGCTTTCTTT	many	TRBV4-1	NA	TRBJ1-1
CASSQVGTGDFRATYEQYF	TGCGCCAGCAGCCAAGTAGGGACAGGTGACTTTAGAGCCACCTACGAGCAGTACTTC	NA	TRBV4-3	TRBD1	TRBJ2-7
CAISPQGTYEQYF	TGTGCCATCAGCCCCCAGGGGACGTACGAGCAGTACTTC	many	TRBV10-3	NA	TRBJ2-7
CASASRRYEGDYEQYF	TGTGCCAGCGCAAGTAGACGTTATGAGGGGGACTACGAGCAGTACTTC	few	TRBV5-6	NA	TRBJ2-7
CAISEKTQYF	TGTGCCATCAGTGAGAAGACCCAGTACTTC	NA	TRBV10-3	NA	TRBJ2-5
CASSTYDWDTEAFF	TGTGCCAGTAGTACCTATGACTGGGACACTGAAGCTTTCTTT	many	TRBV19	NA	TRBJ1-1
CASSWDRHEQYF	TGTGCCAGCAGCTGGGACCGCCACGAGCAGTACTTC	many	TRBV6-6	NA	TRBJ2-7
CASSTSLEAGGGEQYF	TGTGCCAGCAGTACTAGCTTGGAGGCAGGCGGCGGCGAGCAGTACTTC	once	TRBV7-9	NA	TRBJ2-7
CSATNPGGANTEAFF	TGCAGTGCTACCAACCCCGGGGGGGCTAACACTGAAGCTTTCTTT	few	TRBV20-1	NA	TRBJ1-1
CASSPRLAGVVGELFF	TGTGCCAGCAGCCCGAGACTAGCGGGAGTAGTTGGGGAGCTGTTTTTT	few	TRBV7-8	TRBD2	TRBJ2-2
CASRIQGQGYGYTF	TGTGCCAGCAGAATACAGGGACAGGGATATGGCTACACCTTC	NA	TRBV12-3/TRBV12-4	TRBD1	TRBJ1-2
CASRGSTMNTEAFF	TGTGCCAGCAGGGGCAGTACTATGAACACTGAAGCTTTCTTT	many	TRBV6-5	NA	TRBJ1-1
CASSQGRAFEYGYTF	TGCGCCAGCAGCCAGGGGAGGGCCTTTGAATATGGCTACACCTTC	few	TRBV4-3	NA	TRBJ1-2
CASTQGASGYTF	TGTGCCAGCACCCAGGGGGCCTCTGGCTACACCTTC	many	TRBV2	TRBD1	TRBJ1-2
CASRGTVESGYTF	TGTGCCAGCAGGGGGACAGTCGAGAGCGGCTACACCTTC	NA	TRBV2	TRBD1	TRBJ1-2
CASSSYGQGNSPLHF	TGTGCCAGCAGCTCATACGGACAGGGAAATTCACCCCTCCACTTT	many	TRBV7-6	TRBD1	TRBJ1-6
CASSPRGQPQHF	TGTGCCAGCAGTCCGAGAGGTCAGCCCCAGCATTTT	many	TRBV12-3/TRBV12-4	NA	TRBJ1-5
CSVEDRGYGYTF	TGCAGCGTTGAAGACAGGGGATATGGCTACACCTTC	many	TRBV29-1	NA	TRBJ1-2
CAISESPLTYEQYF	TGTGCCATCAGTGAGTCACCATTGACCTACGAGCAGTACTTC	many	TRBV10-3	NA	TRBJ2-7
CSVETQGGSPLHF	TGCAGCGTTGAAACGCAGGGAGGATCACCCCTCCACTTT	NA	TRBV29-1	NA	TRBJ1-6
CASSPMGRRTNYGYTF	TGTGCCAGCAGCCCTATGGGGAGACGGACTAACTATGGCTACACCTTC	NA	TRBV7-9	NA	TRBJ1-2
CASSARGPRNSPLHF	TGTGCCAGCAGTGCTCGAGGGCCAAGGAATTCACCCCTCCACTTT	NA	TRBV25-1	NA	TRBJ1-6
CASSSLGGWTEAFF	TGTGCCAGCAGCTCCCTTGGGGGCTGGACTGAAGCTTTCTTT	NA	TRBV7-3	NA	TRBJ1-1
CASSEQAGANVLTF	TGTGCCAGTAGTGAGCAGGCTGGGGCCAACGTCCTGACTTTC	NA	TRBV7-9	NA	TRBJ2-6
CASSYLPDSYEQYF	TGTGCCAGCAGTTACCTTCCAGACTCCTACGAGCAGTACTTC	many	TRBV6-5	NA	TRBJ2-7
CASSSPGRLGDQPQHF	TGTGCCAGCAGTTCCCCGGGACGGCTGGGGGATCAGCCCCAGCATTTT	NA	TRBV12-3/TRBV12-4	NA	TRBJ1-5
CASSRGLAATYEQYF	TGTGCCAGCAGCCGCGGACTAGCGGCAACCTACGAGCAGTACTTC	NA	TRBV12-3/TRBV12-4	TRBD2	TRBJ2-7
CASRTGLRNYGYTF	TGTGCCAGCAGAACGGGACTGCGAAACTATGGCTACACCTTC	NA	TRBV10-3	NA	TRBJ1-2
CASAQNGHRLNSPLHF	TGTGCCAGCGCCCAGAACGGACACAGGCTCAATTCACCCCTCCACTTT	few	TRBV3-1	NA	TRBJ1-6
CASSLTGVSNEKLFF	TGTGCCAGCAGCCTGACAGGAGTCAGTAATGAAAAACTGTTTTTT	few	TRBV12-3/TRBV12-4	NA	TRBJ1-4
CASGGTGYYEQYF	TGTGCCAGCGGAGGGACCGGGTATTACGAGCAGTACTTC	NA	TRBV11-3	NA	TRBJ2-7
CASSLGQCGEKLFF	TGCGCCAGCAGCTTGGGACAGTGCGGTGAAAAACTGTTTTTT	NA	TRBV5-1	NA	TRBJ1-4
CASSAGRYNQPQHF	TGTGCCAGCAGCGCGGGACGGTACAATCAGCCCCAGCATTTT	many	TRBV5-8	NA	TRBJ1-5
CASRSAGPQHF	TGTGCCAGCAGGTCGGCGGGGCCCCAGCATTTT	NA	TRBV25-1	NA	TRBJ1-5
CSAGGPAGGGYEQYF	TGCAGTGCTGGAGGGCCAGCGGGAGGCGGGTACGAGCAGTACTTC	few	TRBV20-1	TRBD2	TRBJ2-7
CASSFFRGENEQYF	TGCGCCAGCAGCTTCTTTCGAGGGGAGAACGAGCAGTACTTC	many	TRBV5-1	NA	TRBJ2-7
CASSQQHRAGELFF	TGCGCCAGCAGCCAACAACACAGGGCCGGGGAGCTGTTTTTT	NA	TRBV4-3	NA	TRBJ2-2